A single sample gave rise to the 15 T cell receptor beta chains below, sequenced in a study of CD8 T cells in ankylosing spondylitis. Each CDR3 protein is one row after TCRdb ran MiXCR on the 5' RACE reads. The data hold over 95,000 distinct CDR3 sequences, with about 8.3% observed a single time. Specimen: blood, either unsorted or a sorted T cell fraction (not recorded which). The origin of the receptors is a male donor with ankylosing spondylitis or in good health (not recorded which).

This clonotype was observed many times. The CDR3 nucleotides read TGTGCCAGCAGTGTGAATGGGGGGGAAAAACTGTTTTTT. Encoded protein: CASSVNGGEKLFF. The V gene is TRBV12-3 or TRBV12-4, the J gene TRBJ1-4, with D perhaps TRBD1 (5 bases). The CDR3 runs to 13 residues. Trimming cost V 5 bases and J 8 bases, with 12 bases left between them.

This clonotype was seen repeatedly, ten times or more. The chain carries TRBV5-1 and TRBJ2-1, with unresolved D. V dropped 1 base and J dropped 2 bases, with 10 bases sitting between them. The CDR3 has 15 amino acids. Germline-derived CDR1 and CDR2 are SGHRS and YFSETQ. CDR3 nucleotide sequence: TGCGCCAGCAGCTTGATCACCGCGACCTACAATGAGCAGTTCTTC. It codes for CASSLITATYNEQFF.

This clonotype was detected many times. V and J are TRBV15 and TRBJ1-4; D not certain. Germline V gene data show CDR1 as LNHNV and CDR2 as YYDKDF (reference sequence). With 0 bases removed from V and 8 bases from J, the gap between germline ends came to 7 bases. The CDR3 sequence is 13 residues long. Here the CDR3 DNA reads TGTGCCACCAGCAGAGATCGGTTGGAAAAACTGTTTTTT. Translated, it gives CATSRDRLEKLFF.

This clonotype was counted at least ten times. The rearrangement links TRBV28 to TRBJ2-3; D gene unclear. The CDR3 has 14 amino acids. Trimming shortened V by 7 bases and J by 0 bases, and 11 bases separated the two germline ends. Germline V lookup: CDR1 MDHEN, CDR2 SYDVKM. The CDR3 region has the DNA TGTGCCAGCACTCTGACCCCAAGCACAGATACGCAGTATTTT. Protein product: CASTLTPSTDTQYF.

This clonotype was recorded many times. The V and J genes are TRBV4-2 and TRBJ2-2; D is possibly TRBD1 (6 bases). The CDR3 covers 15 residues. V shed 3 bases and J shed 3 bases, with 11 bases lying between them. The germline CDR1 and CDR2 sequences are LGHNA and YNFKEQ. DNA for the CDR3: TGTGCCAGCAGCCACACACAGGGCGACACCGGGGAGCTGTTTTTT. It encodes CASSHTQGDTGELFF.

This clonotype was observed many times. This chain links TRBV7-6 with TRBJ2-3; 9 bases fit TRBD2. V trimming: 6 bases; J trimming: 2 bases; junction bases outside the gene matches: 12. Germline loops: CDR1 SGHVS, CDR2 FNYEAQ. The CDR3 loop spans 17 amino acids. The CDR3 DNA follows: TGTGCCAGCAGTTTAACGCTAGCGGGGAAATCCACAGATACGCAGTATTTT. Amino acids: CASSLTLAGKSTDTQYF.

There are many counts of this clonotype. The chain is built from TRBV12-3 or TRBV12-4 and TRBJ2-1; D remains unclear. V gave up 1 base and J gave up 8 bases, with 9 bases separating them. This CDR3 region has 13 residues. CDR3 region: CASSLVGIHEQFF. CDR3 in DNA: TGTGCCAGCAGTTTAGTAGGGATCCATGAGCAGTTCTTC.

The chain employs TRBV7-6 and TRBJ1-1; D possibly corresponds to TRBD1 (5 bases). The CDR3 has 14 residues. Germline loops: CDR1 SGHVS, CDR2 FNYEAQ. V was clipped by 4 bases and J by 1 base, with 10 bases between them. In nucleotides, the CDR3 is TGTGCCAGCAGCTGGGGGGGAGGGAACACTGAAGCTTTCTTT. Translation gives CASSWGGGNTEAFF.

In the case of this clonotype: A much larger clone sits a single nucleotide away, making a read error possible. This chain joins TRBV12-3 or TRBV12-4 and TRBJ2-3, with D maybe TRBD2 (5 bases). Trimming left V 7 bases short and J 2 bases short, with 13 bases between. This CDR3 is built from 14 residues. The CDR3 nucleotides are TGTGCCAGCAACCAAAGGAGGTACACAGATACGCAGTATTTT. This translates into CASNQRRYTDTQYF.

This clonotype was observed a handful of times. The CDR3 region has the DNA TGTGCCAGCAGCTTAGTGGGACTAGCAAGTGAGCAGTTCTTC. Translation: CASSLVGLASEQFF. The chain carries TRBV11-2 and TRBJ2-1; the match to TRBD2 covers 9 bases. J gave up 9 bases and V 1 base, and 4 bases lay outside the gene matches. The CDR3 spans 14 residues. From germline, CDR1 is SGHAT and CDR2 FQNNGV.

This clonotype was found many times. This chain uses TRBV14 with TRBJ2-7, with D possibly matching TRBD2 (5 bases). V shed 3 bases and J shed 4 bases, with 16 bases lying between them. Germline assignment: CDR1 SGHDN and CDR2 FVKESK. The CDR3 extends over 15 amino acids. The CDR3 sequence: CASSHSPAAPYEQYF. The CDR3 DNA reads TGTGCCAGCAGCCATTCCCCAGCGGCGCCTTACGAGCAGTACTTC.

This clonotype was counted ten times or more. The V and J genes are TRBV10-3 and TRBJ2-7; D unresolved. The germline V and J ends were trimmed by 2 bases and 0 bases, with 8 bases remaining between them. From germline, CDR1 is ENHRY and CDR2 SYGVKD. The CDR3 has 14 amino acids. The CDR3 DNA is TGTGCCATCAGTGAGACAGACAACTCCTACGAGCAGTACTTC. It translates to CAISETDNSYEQYF.

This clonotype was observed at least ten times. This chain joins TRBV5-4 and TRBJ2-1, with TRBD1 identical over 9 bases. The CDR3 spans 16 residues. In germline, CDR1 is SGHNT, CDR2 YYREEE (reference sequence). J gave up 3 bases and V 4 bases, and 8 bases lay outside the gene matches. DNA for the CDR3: TGTGCCAGCAGCCTCATGGGACAGGGTCTCTACAATGAGCAGTTCTTC. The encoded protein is CASSLMGQGLYNEQFF.

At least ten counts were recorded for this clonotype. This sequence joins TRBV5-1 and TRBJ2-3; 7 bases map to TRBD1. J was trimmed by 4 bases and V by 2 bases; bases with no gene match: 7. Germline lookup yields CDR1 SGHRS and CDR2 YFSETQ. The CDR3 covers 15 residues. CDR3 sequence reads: CASSFGQVGADTQYF. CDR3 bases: TGCGCCAGCAGCTTCGGACAGGTTGGAGCAGATACGCAGTATTTT.

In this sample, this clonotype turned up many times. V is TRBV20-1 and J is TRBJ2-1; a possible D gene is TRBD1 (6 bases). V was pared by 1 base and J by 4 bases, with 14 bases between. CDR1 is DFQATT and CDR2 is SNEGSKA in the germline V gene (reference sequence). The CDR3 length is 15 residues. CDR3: CSARGPGTPYNEQFF. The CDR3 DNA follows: TGCAGTGCTAGAGGTCCAGGGACACCTTACAATGAGCAGTTCTTC.